This T cell receptor beta chain was observed in a study of Graves' ophthalmopathy and Graves' hyperthyroidism. Amplification targeted the TCR beta CDR3 regions, with RNA transcripts as the source material. HTBI primers served in a first-round RT-PCR, which a second-round multiplex PCR followed. MiXCR, run by TCRdb on the multiplex PCR reads, gives a single entry per CDR3 protein. The sample shows around 590,000 distinct CDR3 sequences, about 40% of them seen only once. This CDR3 spans 13 amino acids. Germline values: CDR1 SNHLY, CDR2 FYNNEI. On this clonotype itself: This may be a read error: a much more frequent sequence differs by one nucleotide.

The source material was peripheral blood or thyroid tissue (not recorded which). V is TRBV2 and J is TRBJ2-7, with D possibly TRBD1 on 6 matching bases. This TCR was recovered from an adult man with Graves' hyperthyroidism. This CDR3 reads CASARQVSFEQYF. CDR3 sequence (DNA): TGTGCCAGCGCACGACAGGTTTCCTTCGAGCAGTACTTC.